This T cell receptor beta chain originates from a study of cytomegalovirus exposure and HLA in healthy donors. 60 Vbeta and 13 Jbeta primers were used in PCR. Assay: immunoSEQ multiplex PCR; the TCRdb copy retains only in-frame clones and omits some. The data show some 110,000 clones, about 70% seen once. This clone was observed a few times. The antigen is not known. Study-wide results and limits: The availability of immune exposure information extended only to CMV serostatus. The classifier was said to identify cytomegalovirus status with high specificity and sensitivity. In all likelihood, a cluster of highly shared sequence variants was a sequencing artifact.

Sequenced material: PBMCs. The receptor's source is a man aged 30 to 45 in good health and CMV-seropositive.

The CDR3 coding sequence is TGTGCCAGCAGGCGGACTAGGGGAGAGACCCAGTACTTC. Amino acid sequence: CASRRTRGETQYF. The J gene is TRBJ2-5, the V gene TRBV6-6; 7 bases are a match to TRBD2. J lost 4 bases, V lost 6 bases, and 5 bases had no gene match. Germline values: CDR1 MNHNY, CDR2 SVGAGI (reference sequence). The CDR3 covers 13 residues.